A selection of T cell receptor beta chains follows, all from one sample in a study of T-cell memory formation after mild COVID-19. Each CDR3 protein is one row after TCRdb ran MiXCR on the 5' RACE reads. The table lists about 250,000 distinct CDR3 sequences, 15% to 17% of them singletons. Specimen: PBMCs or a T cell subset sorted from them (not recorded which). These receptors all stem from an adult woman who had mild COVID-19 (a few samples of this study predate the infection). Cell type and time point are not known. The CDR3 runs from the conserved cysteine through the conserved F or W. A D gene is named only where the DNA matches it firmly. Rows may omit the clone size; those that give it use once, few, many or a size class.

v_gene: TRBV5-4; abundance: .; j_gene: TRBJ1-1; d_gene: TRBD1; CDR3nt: TGTGCCAGCAGCCCATTGACAGGGGCCATGAACACTGAAGCTTTCTTT; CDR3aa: CASSPLTGAMNTEAFF
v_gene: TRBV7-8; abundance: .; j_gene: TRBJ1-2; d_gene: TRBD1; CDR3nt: TGTGCCAGCAGCTTTGGACAGGGGAGCTACACCTTC; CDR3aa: CASSFGQGSYTF
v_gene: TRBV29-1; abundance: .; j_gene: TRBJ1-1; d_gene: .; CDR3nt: TGCAGCGTTGAACAGGGGACTGAAGCTTTCTTT; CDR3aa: CSVEQGTEAFF
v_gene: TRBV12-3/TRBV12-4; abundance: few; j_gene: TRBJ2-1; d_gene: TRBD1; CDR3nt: TGTGCCAGCAGCCGCCCGTACCTTAGACAGGGTTCAAGGATCAATGAGCAGTTCTTC; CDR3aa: CASSRPYLRQGSRINEQFF
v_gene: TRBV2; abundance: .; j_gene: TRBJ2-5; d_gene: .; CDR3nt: TGTGCCAGCACCTTCGCCGACGGGGCCTCGACCCAGTACTTC; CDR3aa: CASTFADGASTQYF
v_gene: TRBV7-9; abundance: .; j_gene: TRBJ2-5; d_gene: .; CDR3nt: TGTGCCAGCAGCTTAATAACGGGCAGACAAGAGACCCAGTACTTC; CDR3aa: CASSLITGRQETQYF
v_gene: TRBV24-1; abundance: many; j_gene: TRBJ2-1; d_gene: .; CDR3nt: TGTGCCACCAGTGATGTACAGGGACACCGTGAGCAGTTCTTC; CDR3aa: CATSDVQGHREQFF
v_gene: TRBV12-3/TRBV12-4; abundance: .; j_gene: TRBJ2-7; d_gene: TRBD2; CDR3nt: TGTGCCAGCAGTTTTAGTAGCCTAGCGGCCCTCAACGAGCAGTACTTC; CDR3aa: CASSFSSLAALNEQYF
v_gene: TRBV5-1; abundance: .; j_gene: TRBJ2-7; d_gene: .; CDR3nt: TGCGCCAGCAGCTTGGGTGCCAGTTCTACCTACGAGCAGTACTTC; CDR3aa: CASSLGASSTYEQYF
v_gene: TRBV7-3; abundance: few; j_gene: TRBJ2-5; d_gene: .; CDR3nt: TGTGCCAGCAGCTTACCCGGGGGGACCCAGTACTTC; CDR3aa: CASSLPGGTQYF
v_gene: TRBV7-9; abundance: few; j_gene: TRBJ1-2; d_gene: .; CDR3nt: TGTGCCAGCAGCTTGCTTGGACCTTCTAACTATGGCTACACCTTC; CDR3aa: CASSLLGPSNYGYTF
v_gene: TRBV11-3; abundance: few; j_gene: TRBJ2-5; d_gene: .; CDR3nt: TGTGCCAGCAGCCGGGATAACAGCGAAGAGACCCAGTACTTC; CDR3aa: CASSRDNSEETQYF
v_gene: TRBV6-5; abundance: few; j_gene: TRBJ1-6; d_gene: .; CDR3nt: TGTGCCAGCACGGGGGGATCACCCGAAAATTCACCCCTCCACTTT; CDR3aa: CASTGGSPENSPLHF
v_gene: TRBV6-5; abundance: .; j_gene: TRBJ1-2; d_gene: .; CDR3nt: TGTGCCAGCAGTTACACAGGCCGGACGCGCGGCTATGGCTACACCTTC; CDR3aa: CASSYTGRTRGYGYTF
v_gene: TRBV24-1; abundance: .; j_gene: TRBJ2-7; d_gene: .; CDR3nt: TGTGCCACCAGTGATCCTTCACGTGGAGACGAGCAGTACTTC; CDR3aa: CATSDPSRGDEQYF
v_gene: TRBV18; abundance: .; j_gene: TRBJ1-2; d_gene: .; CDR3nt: TGTGCCAGCTCACCACCGGCAAATGCAGGGGTAAACTATGGCTACACCTTC; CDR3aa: CASSPPANAGVNYGYTF
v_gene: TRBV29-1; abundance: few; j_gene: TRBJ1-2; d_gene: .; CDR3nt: TGCAGCGTTGTGGTCAGTTCTGGTGGCTACACCTTC; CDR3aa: CSVVVSSGGYTF
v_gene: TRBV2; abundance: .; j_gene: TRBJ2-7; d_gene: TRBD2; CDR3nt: TGTGCCAGCACGGGCGGGGGGGCCCCCTACGAGCAGTACTTC; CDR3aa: CASTGGGAPYEQYF
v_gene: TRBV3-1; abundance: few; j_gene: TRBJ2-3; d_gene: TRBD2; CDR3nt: TGTGCCAGCAGACAGAGAGCGGGGGTCTACACAGATACGCAGTATTTT; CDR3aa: CASRQRAGVYTDTQYF
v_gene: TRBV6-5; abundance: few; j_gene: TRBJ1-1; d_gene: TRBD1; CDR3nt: TGTGCCAGCAGAAGGACAGGGGCTTTGAACACTGAAGCTTTCTTT; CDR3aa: CASRRTGALNTEAFF
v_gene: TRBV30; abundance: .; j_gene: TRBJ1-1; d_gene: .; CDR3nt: TGTGCCTGGACCCGACAGGAAGCTTTCTTT; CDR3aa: CAWTRQEAFF
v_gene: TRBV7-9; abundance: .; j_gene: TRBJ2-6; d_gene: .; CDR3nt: TGTGCCAGCAGAAAGGGGGGCGGCGGGGCCAACGTCCTGACTTTC; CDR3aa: CASRKGGGGANVLTF
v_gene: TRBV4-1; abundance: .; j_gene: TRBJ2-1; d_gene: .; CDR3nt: TGCGCCAGCAGCCGCTTTAAAGGACAGACCTACCAGGGGGGGTTGTATGAGCAGTTCTTC; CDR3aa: CASSRFKGQTYQGGLYEQFF
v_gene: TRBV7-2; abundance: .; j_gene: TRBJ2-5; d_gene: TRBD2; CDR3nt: TGTGCCAGCAGCTTATCCGGGACTAGCGGGGGGGCGAAGACCCAGTACTTC; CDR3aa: CASSLSGTSGGAKTQYF
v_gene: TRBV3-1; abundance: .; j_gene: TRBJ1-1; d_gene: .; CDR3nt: TGTGCCAGCAGCCCCCTGGGGGGGAATCCCACTGAAGCTTTCTTT; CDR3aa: CASSPLGGNPTEAFF
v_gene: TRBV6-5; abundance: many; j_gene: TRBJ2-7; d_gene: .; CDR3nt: TGTGCCAGCAGTTACTCCGGGACCTACGAGCAGTACTTC; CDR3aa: CASSYSGTYEQYF
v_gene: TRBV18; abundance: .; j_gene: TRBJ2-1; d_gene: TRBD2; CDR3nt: TGTGCCAGCTCACCAAGGCTAGCGGGAGACGGTGAGCAGTTCTTC; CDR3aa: CASSPRLAGDGEQFF
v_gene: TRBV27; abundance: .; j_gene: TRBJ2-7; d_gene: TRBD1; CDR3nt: TGTGCCAGCAGGCGCTCCGGGACAGGGGTCTACGAGCAGTACTTC; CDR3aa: CASRRSGTGVYEQYF
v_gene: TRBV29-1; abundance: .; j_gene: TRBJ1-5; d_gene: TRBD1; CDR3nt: TGCAGCGCAACGATTGGGACAGGGAATCAGCCCCAGCATTTT; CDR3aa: CSATIGTGNQPQHF
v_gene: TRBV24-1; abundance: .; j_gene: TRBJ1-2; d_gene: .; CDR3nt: TGTGCCACCAGTCCAGGTGTGGGCAGGACCTATGGCTACACCTTC; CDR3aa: CATSPGVGRTYGYTF
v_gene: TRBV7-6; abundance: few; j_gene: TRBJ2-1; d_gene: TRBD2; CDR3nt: TGTGCCAGCAGCCGGACTAGCGGGGGGGCAGTAAACAATGAGCAGTTCTTC; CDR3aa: CASSRTSGGAVNNEQFF
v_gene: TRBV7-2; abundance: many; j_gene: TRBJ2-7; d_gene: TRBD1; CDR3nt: TGTGCCAGCAGCCCCGGACAGGGGCGCTACGAGCAGTACTTC; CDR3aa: CASSPGQGRYEQYF
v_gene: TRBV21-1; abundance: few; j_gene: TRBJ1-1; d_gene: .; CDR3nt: TGTGCCAGCAGCAAAGCACGGCTGAACACTGAAGCTTTCTTT; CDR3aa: CASSKARLNTEAFF
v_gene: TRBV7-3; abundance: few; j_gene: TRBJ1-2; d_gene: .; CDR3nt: TGTGCCAGCAGCTTAAACGGATACTATGGCTACACCTTC; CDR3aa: CASSLNGYYGYTF
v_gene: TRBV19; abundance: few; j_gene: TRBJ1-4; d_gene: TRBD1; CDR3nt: TGTGCCAGTAGTATAGACGCCAGGGGGCGAGAAAAACTGTTTTTT; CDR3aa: CASSIDARGREKLFF
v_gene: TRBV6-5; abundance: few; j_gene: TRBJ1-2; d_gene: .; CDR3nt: TGTGCCAGCAGTTACTCGAGGGGGGCCTATGGCTACACCTTC; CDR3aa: CASSYSRGAYGYTF
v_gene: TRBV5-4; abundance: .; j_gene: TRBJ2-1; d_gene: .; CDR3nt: TGTGCCAGCAGCTTTAATCCCGAGGGACGCTACAATGAGCAGTTCTTC; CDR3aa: CASSFNPEGRYNEQFF
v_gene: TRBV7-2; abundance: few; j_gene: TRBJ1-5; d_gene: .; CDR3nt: TGTGCCAGCAGCTTATCAGGGGATAATCAGCCCCAGCATTTT; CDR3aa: CASSLSGDNQPQHF
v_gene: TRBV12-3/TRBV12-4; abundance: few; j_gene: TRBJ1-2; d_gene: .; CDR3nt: TGTGCCAGCAGTTTCTCAGGAGGGTACGGCTACACCTTC; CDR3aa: CASSFSGGYGYTF
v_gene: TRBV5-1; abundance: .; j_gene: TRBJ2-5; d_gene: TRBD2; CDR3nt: TGCGCCAGCAGCTTCCGGGACGGGGGGACAGAGACCCAGTACTTC; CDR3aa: CASSFRDGGTETQYF
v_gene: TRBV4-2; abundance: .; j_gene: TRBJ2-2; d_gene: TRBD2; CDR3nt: TGTGCCAGCAGGCACACTAGCGGGAGGGACACCGGGGAGCTGTTTTTT; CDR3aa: CASRHTSGRDTGELFF